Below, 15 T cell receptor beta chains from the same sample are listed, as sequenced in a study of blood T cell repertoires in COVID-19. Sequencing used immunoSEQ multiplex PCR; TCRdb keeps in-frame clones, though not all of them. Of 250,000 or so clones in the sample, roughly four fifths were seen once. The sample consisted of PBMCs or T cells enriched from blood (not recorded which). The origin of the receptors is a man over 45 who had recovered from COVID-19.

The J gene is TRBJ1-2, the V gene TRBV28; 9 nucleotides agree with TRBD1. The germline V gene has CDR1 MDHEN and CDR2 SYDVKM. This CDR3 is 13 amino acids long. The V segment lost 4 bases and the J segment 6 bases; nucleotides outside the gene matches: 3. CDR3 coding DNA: TGTGCCAGCAGTTCCCGGGACAGGGATGGCTACACCTTC. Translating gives CASSSRDRDGYTF.

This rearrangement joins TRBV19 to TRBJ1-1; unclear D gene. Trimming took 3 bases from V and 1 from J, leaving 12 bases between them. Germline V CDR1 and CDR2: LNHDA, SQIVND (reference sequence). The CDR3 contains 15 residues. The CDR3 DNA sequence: TGTGCCAGTAGTATCCTTGGGCGGGAGAACACTGAAGCTTTCTTT. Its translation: CASSILGRENTEAFF.

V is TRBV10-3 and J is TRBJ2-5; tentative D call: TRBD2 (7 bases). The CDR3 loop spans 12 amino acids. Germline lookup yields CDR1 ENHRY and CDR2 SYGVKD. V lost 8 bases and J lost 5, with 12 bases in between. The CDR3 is CAIGRGVETQYF. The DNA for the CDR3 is TGTGCCATCGGGAGGGGGGTGGAGACCCAGTACTTC.

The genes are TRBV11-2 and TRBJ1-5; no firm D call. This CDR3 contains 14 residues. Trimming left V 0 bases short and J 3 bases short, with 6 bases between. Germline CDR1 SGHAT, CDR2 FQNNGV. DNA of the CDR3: TGTGCCAGCAGCTTAGATCTCCTCAATCAGCCCCAGCATTTT. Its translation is CASSLDLLNQPQHF. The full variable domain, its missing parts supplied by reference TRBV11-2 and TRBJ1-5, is EAGVAQSPRYKIIEKRQSVAFWCNPISGHATLYWYQQILGQGPKLLIQFQNNGVVDDSQLPKDRFSAERLKGVDSTLKIQPAKLEDSAVYLCASSLDLLNQPQHFGDGTRLSIL.

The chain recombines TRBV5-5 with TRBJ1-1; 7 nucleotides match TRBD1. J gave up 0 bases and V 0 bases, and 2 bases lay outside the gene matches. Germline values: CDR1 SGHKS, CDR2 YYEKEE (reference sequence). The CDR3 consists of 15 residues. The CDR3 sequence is CASSLGGTVNTEAFF. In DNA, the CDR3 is TGTGCCAGCAGCTTGGGGGGGACAGTGAACACTGAAGCTTTCTTT.

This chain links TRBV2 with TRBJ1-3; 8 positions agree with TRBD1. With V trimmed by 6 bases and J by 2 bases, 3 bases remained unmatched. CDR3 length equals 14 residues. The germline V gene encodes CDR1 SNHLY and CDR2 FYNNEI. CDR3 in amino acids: CASSQQGAGNTIYF. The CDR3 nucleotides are TGTGCCAGCAGCCAACAGGGGGCTGGAAACACCATATATTTT.

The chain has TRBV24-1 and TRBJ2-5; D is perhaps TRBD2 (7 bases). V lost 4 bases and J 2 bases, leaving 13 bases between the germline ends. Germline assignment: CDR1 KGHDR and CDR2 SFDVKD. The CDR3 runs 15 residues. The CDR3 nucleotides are TGTGCCACCAGTGAAGGGGGGGTCAGTCAAGAGACCCAGTACTTC. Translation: CATSEGGVSQETQYF.

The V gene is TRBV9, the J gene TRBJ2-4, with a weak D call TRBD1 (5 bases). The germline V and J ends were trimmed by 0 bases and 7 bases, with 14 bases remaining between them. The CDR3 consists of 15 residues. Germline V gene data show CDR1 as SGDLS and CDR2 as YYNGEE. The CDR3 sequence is CASSVGEGVGNIQYF. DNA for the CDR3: TGTGCCAGCAGCGTAGGTGAAGGGGTCGGGAACATTCAGTACTTC. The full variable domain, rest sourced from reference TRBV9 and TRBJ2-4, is DSGVTQTPKHLITATGQRVTLRCSPRSGDLSVYWYQQSLDQGLQFLIQYYNGEERAKGNILERFSAQQFPDLHSELNLSSLELGDSALYFCASSVGEGVGNIQYFGAGTRLSVL.

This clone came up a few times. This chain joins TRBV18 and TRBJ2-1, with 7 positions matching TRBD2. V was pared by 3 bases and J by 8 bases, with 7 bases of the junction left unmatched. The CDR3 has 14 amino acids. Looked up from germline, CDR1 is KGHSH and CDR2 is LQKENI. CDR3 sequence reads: CASSPGGGIDEQFF. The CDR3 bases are TGTGCCAGCTCACCTGGGGGAGGGATCGATGAGCAGTTCTTC.

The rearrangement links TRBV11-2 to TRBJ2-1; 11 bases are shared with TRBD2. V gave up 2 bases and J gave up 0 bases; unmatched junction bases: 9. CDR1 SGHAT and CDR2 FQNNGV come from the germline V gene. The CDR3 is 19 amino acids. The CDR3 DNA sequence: TGTGCCAGCAGCTTAAGGCTAGCGGGGGGCAGTAGCTCCTACAATGAGCAGTTCTTC. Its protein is CASSLRLAGGSSSYNEQFF.

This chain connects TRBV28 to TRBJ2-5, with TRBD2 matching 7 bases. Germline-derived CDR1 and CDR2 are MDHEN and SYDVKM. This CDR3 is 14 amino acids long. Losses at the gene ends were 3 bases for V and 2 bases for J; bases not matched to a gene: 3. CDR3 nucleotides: TGTGCCAGCAGTTTGCGCGGGAGACAAGAGACCCAGTACTTC. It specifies CASSLRGRQETQYF.

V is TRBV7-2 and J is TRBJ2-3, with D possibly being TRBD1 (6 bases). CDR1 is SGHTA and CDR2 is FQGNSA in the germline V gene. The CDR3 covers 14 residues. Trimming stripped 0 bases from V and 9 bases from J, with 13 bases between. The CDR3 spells CASSLAYREGTQYF. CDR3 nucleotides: TGTGCCAGCAGCTTAGCGTACAGGGAAGGAACGCAGTATTTT.

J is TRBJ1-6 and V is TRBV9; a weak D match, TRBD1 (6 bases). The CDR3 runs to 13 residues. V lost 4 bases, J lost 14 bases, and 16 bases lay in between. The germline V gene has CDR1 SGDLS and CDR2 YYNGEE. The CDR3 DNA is TGTGCCAGCAGCTCGACTCAGGGGTGGGCCCTCCACTTT. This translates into CASSSTQGWALHF.

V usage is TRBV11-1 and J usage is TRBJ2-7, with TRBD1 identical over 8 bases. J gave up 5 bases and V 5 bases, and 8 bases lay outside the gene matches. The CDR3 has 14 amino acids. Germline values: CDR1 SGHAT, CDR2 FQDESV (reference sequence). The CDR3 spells CASSPGQGRDEQYF. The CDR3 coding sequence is TGTGCCAGCAGCCCAGGACAGGGTCGCGACGAGCAGTACTTC.

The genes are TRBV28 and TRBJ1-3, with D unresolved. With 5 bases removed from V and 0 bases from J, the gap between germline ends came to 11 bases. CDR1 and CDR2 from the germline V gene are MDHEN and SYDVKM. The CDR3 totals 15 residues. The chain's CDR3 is CASSSAIISGNTIYF. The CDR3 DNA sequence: TGTGCCAGCAGTAGCGCAATAATCTCTGGAAACACCATATATTTT.